This note documents a single TCR beta chain sequence. The data derive from a study of cytomegalovirus exposure and HLA in healthy donors. Study in general: From about 180 million T cells, an earlier analysis saw around 120 million unique TCR beta sequences.

PCR amplification relied on 60 Vbeta primers (plus 13 Jbeta primers). Here immunoSEQ multiplex PCR was the method, and the copy in TCRdb shows in-frame clones only, minus some. The sample yields about 160,000 clones, less than 90% seen once. Germline loops: CDR1 MDHEN, CDR2 SYDVKM. The CDR3 is 11 residues long. The V gene lost 4 bases and the J gene lost 8 bases, with 9 bases spanning the gap. The sequence derives from a man between 18 and 29 years old in good health and CMV-seronegative. The gene calls are TRBV28 and TRBJ2-7; D remains ambiguous. The material sequenced was PBMCs. The CDR3 is CASSSPSQQYF. The CDR3 DNA reads as TGTGCCAGCAGTTCCCCGTCCCAGCAGTACTTC.